The 25 T cell receptor beta chains reported below all come from one sample, sequenced in a study of identical twins. Using its own MiXCR run on the 5' RACE reads, TCRdb lists one record per CDR3 protein. Of more than 400,000 distinct CDR3 sequences detected, about 16% appear once; the ten largest clones hold roughly 0.46%. This sample also belongs to another study, concerning yellow fever vaccine responses in identical twins.

The specimen sequenced was CD4+ T cells sorted from blood. Receptors originate from a woman under 30 in good health.

CDR3 in amino acids: CASSPHGASGANVLTF. As DNA, the CDR3 is TGCGCCAGCAGCCCCCATGGAGCTTCTGGGGCCAACGTCCTGACTTTC. The chain links TRBV4-1 to TRBJ2-6; D unclear. Per germline, CDR1 MGHRA and CDR2 YSYEKL. The V and J ends lost 4 bases and 1 base respectively, with 11 bases between them. The CDR3 runs to 16 residues.

The table lists this clonotype with a few counts. The chain recombines TRBV28 with TRBJ2-1; TRBD1 matches 7 bases. The trim removed 7 bases at V and 9 bases at J, leaving 6 bases unmatched. CDR3 length equals 12 residues. Germline V gene lookup returns CDR1 MDHEN and CDR2 SYDVKM. The CDR3 region has the DNA TGTGCCAGCACCTACAGGGGCGGTGAGCAGTTCTTC. Its translation is CASTYRGGEQFF.

This chain connects TRBV20-1 to TRBJ2-7, with 10 positions matching TRBD1. In germline, CDR1 is DFQATT, CDR2 SNEGSKA (reference sequence). V trimming: 4 bases; J trimming: 4 bases; junction bases outside the gene matches: 13. The CDR3 length is 16 residues. The CDR3 loop is CSANHRQGALSYEQYV. Here the CDR3 DNA reads TGCAGTGCTAACCATCGACAGGGGGCTCTGAGTTACGAGCAGTACGTC.

This clonotype turned up a few times. The rearrangement joins TRBV28 to TRBJ2-7; D unresolved. Trimming cost V 1 base and J 2 bases, with 9 bases left between them. Per the germline V gene, CDR1 is MDHEN and CDR2 is SYDVKM. The CDR3 contains 14 residues. The CDR3 here is CASSLSAGTYEQYV. In nucleotides, the CDR3 is TGTGCCAGCAGTTTATCGGCAGGTACCTACGAGCAGTACGTC.

The chain is built from TRBV5-1 and TRBJ2-3; possible D gene TRBD2, 5 bases. V gave up 2 bases and J gave up 4 bases, with 11 bases separating them. CDR1 is SGHRS and CDR2 is YFSETQ in the germline V gene. This CDR3 spans 14 amino acids. CDR3 sequence (DNA): TGCGCCAGCAGCTTAGGACTCTCTCCAGATACGCAGTATTTT. It is translated as CASSLGLSPDTQYF.

This chain uses TRBV20-1 with TRBJ2-7, with 7 positions matching TRBD1. CDR3 length equals 14 residues. CDR1 and CDR2 (germline): DFQATT, SNEGSKA (reference sequence). The trim removed 4 bases at V and 0 bases at J, leaving 6 bases unmatched. CDR3 in amino acids: CSAKGGEGSYEQYF. The CDR3 bases are TGCAGTGCTAAAGGGGGCGAAGGCTCCTACGAGCAGTACTTC.

The rearrangement links TRBV7-9 to TRBJ2-7; 14 bases agree with TRBD2. This CDR3 has 16 residues. Germline loops: CDR1 SEHNR, CDR2 FQNEAQ (reference sequence). The junction had 5 bases not matched to a gene; V was cut back by 1 base and J by 6 bases. Here the CDR3 DNA reads TGTGCCAGCAGCTTAGGAAGGACTAGCGGGAGGATCGAGCAGTACTTC. It specifies CASSLGRTSGRIEQYF.

This clonotype appeared many times. CDR3 DNA: TGTGCCATCAGTGAGTCGACCGACCTCAATGAGCAGTTCTTC. This sequence encodes CAISESTDLNEQFF. The rearrangement joins TRBV10-3 to TRBJ2-1; D gene uncertain. Trimming took 0 bases from V and 6 from J, leaving 9 bases between them. CDR1 is ENHRY, CDR2 SYGVKD, per germline. The CDR3 extends over 14 amino acids.

The CDR3 DNA follows: TGTGCCATCAGTGAACAGATTTACGAGCAGTACTTC. Residues: CAISEQIYEQYF. The chain uses TRBV10-3 and TRBJ2-7; no clear D gene. V was cut by 3 bases and J by 4 bases, with 7 bases left in between. CDR3 size: 12 residues. Germline V gene sequence: CDR1 ENHRY, CDR2 SYGVKD.

The rearrangement links TRBV5-1 to TRBJ2-3; possibly TRBD2 for D (6 bases). Trimming took 7 bases from V and 2 from J, leaving 14 bases between them. Per the germline V gene, CDR1 is SGHRS and CDR2 is YFSETQ. The CDR3 consists of 14 residues. CDR3 DNA sequence: TGCGCCAGCGGCGGGGTAACCCACACAGATACGCAGTATTTT. As protein: CASGGVTHTDTQYF.

The chain combines TRBV27 with TRBJ1-1; no reliable D call. In germline, CDR1 is MNHEY, CDR2 SMNVEV (reference sequence). V shed 7 bases and J shed 1 base, with 16 bases lying between them. This CDR3 contains 15 residues. The chain's CDR3 is CASIRHVGQNTEAFF. The CDR3 region has the DNA TGTGCCAGCATACGCCACGTTGGGCAGAACACTGAAGCTTTCTTT.

The table lists this clonotype with a few counts. The chain joins TRBV6-1 to TRBJ1-6, with 7 nucleotides matching TRBD1. The CDR3 sequence is 13 residues long. V shed 6 bases and J 8 bases; nucleotides not matched to a gene: 4. Germline CDR1 is MNHNS and CDR2 is SASEGT. The CDR3 protein is CASSQTGHSPLHF. The DNA of the CDR3 is TGTGCCAGCAGCCAGACAGGGCATTCACCCCTCCACTTT.

The chain couples TRBV20-1 to TRBJ1-1, with D perhaps TRBD1 (6 bases). The CDR3 runs to 13 residues. Trimming pared 4 bases from V and 4 bases from J, leaving 13 bases between. Per germline, CDR1 DFQATT and CDR2 SNEGSKA (reference sequence). CDR3 nucleotide sequence: TGCAGTGCTACCGGGACACTCATCACTGAAGCTTTCTTT. It is translated as CSATGTLITEAFF.

This clonotype has only a few counts. The V call is TRBV2, the J call TRBJ1-4; possibly TRBD1 for D (5 bases). The CDR3 totals 13 residues. V was pared by 6 bases and J by 14 bases, with 19 bases between. The germline V gene encodes CDR1 SNHLY and CDR2 FYNNEI. As DNA, the CDR3 is TGTGCCAGCAGGACCACTACAGGAATAAGGCTGTTTTTT. Residues: CASRTTTGIRLFF.

This chain uses TRBV3-1 with TRBJ1-5, with no clear D. The CDR3 has 14 amino acids. The germline V gene encodes CDR1 LGHDT and CDR2 YNNKEL (reference sequence). V was shortened by 0 bases and J by 7 bases, with 10 bases between the two germline ends. The CDR3 bases are TGTGCCAGCAGCCAAGAGGAGGGTCGACAGCCCCAGCATTTT. This encodes CASSQEEGRQPQHF.

Many counts were recorded for this clonotype. This chain joins TRBV20-1 and TRBJ2-2; TRBD1 agrees at 10 bases. Germline CDR1 and CDR2: DFQATT and SNEGSKA (reference sequence). Trimming at V came to 4 bases and at J to 4 bases, leaving 6 bases not matched to a gene. CDR3 size: 15 residues. CDR3 sequence reads: CSAKTGGVGTGELFF. CDR3 in DNA: TGCAGTGCTAAGACAGGGGGCGTCGGCACCGGGGAGCTGTTTTTT.

The rearrangement joins TRBV20-1 to TRBJ2-7; a weak D match, TRBD2 (5 bases). Germline V gene sequence: CDR1 DFQATT, CDR2 SNEGSKA (reference sequence). This CDR3 is built from 15 residues. Trimming removed 0 bases from V and 7 bases from J, with 19 bases in between. In DNA, the CDR3 is TGCAGTGCTAGAGAGGAGGCCAGATCTGTGGGGGAGCAGTACGTC. Amino acid sequence: CSAREEARSVGEQYV.

In its sample, this clonotype was seen a few times. The genes are TRBV15 and TRBJ1-5; D is undetermined. Per germline, CDR1 LNHNV and CDR2 YYDKDF (reference sequence). This CDR3 region has 15 residues. With 0 bases removed from V and 0 bases from J, the gap between germline ends came to 6 bases. The CDR3 sequence: CATSREDHSNQPQHF. CDR3 DNA sequence: TGTGCCACCAGCAGAGAGGACCATAGCAATCAGCCCCAGCATTTT.

In this sample, this clonotype turned up a few times. The chain links TRBV5-1 to TRBJ2-1; weak D call: TRBD1 (6 bases). Germline CDR1 is SGHRS and CDR2 is YFSETQ. The ends were cut back, 4 bases at V and 9 bases at J, with 17 bases in the middle. The CDR3 has 14 amino acids. DNA for the CDR3: TGCGCCAGCAGCCGAAATCCTATAGGGGGTGAGCAGTTCTTC. This translates into CASSRNPIGGEQFF.

V gene TRBV3-1 combines with J gene TRBJ1-2, with D possibly TRBD1 on 5 matching bases. CDR3 length equals 18 residues. Germline loops: CDR1 LGHDT, CDR2 YNNKEL (reference sequence). V lost 3 bases and J 2 bases, leaving 22 bases between the germline ends. The CDR3 DNA follows: TGTGCCAGCAGCCACGCCGGAGGGGAAGACCCGGGGAACTATGGCTACACCTTC. Protein: CASSHAGGEDPGNYGYTF.

This clonotype was counted only a few times. Its ends do not fully match the called genes, so a read error is possible. The V call is TRBV11-1, the J call TRBJ2-7, with TRBD2 matching over 9 bases. The CDR3 covers 15 residues. Looked up from germline, CDR1 is SGHAT and CDR2 is FQDESV (reference sequence). CDR3 residues: CASRLAGVLGYEQYF. CDR3 coding DNA: TGTGCCAGCAGGTTAGCGGGAGTACTGGGATACGAGCAGTACTTC.

V gene TRBV29-1 combines with J gene TRBJ2-3; D ambiguous. The germline V gene encodes CDR1 SQVTM and CDR2 ANQGSEA. The CDR3 consists of 10 residues. The germline V and J ends were trimmed by 5 bases and 12 bases, with 12 bases remaining between them. For the CDR3, the DNA is TGCAGCGTTATTGTTGGGAAACAGTATTTT. This codes for CSVIVGKQYF.

This clonotype occurred a few times. V usage is TRBV2 and J usage is TRBJ2-1; 11 nucleotides align to TRBD2. The V and J ends lost 6 bases and 7 bases, in that order; junction bases with no gene match: 5. Germline CDR1 and CDR2: SNHLY and FYNNEI. The CDR3 runs to 14 residues. CDR3 in amino acids: CASRPGTSGNEQFF. In DNA form, the CDR3 reads TGTGCCAGCAGGCCCGGGACTAGCGGAAATGAGCAGTTCTTC.

The chain links TRBV29-1 to TRBJ2-2; D is perhaps TRBD2 (6 bases). Germline assignment: CDR1 SQVTM and CDR2 ANQGSEA. The CDR3 covers 15 residues. V shed 1 base and J shed 1 base, with 10 bases lying between them. Here the CDR3 DNA reads TGCAGCGTTGAAGTTTGGCGGGGGAACACCGGGGAGCTGTTTTTT. Residues: CSVEVWRGNTGELFF.

The chain has TRBV20-1 and TRBJ2-5, with TRBD2 matching 8 bases. Germline values: CDR1 DFQATT, CDR2 SNEGSKA (reference sequence). The CDR3 consists of 16 residues. The ends lost 3 bases at V and 1 base at J; junction bases unmatched: 10. This CDR3 reads CSASGGATSGQETQYF. Written as DNA, the CDR3 is TGCAGTGCTAGCGGAGGGGCCACTAGCGGCCAAGAGACCCAGTACTTC.